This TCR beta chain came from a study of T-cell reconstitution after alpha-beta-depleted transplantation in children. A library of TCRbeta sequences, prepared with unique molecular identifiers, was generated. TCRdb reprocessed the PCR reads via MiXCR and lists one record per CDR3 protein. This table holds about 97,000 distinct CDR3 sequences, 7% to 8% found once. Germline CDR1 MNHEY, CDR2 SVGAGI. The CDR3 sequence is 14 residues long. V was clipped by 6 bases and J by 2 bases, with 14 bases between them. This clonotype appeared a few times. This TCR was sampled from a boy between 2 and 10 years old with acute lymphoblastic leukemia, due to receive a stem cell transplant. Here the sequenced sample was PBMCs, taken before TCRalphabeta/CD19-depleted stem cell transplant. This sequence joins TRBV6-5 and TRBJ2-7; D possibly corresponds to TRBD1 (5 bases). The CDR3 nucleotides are TGTGCCAGCAGCAAGACAGACCCCACCTACGAGCAGTACTTC. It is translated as CASSKTDPTYEQYF.